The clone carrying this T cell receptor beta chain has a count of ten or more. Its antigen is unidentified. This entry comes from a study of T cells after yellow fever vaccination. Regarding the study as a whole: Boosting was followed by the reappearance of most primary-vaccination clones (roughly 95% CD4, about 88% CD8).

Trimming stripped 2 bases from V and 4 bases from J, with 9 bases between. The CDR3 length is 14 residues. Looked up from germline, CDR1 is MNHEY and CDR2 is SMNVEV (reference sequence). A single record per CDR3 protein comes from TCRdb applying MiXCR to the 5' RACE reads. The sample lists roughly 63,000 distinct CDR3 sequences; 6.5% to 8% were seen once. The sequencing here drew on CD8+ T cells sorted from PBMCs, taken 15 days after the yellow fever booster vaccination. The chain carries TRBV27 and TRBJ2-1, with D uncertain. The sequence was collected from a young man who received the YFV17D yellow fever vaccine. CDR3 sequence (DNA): TGTGCCAGCAGTTTAGTTGGGGTGTACAATGAGCAGTTCTTC. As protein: CASSLVGVYNEQFF.